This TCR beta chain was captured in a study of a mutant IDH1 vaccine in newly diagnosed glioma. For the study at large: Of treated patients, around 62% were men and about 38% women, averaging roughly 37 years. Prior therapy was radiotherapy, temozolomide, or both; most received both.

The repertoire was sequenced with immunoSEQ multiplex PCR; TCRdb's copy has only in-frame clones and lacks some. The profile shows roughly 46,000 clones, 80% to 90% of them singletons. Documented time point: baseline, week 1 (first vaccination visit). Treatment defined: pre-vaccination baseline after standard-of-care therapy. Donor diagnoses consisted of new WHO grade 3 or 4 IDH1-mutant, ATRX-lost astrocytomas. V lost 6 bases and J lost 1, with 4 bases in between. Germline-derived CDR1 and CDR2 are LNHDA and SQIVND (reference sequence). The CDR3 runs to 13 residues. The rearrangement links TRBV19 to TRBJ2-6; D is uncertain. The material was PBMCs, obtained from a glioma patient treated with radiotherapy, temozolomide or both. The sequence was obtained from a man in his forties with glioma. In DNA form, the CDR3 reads TGTGCCAGTAGCTTATCTGGGGCCAACGTCCTGACTTTC. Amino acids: CASSLSGANVLTF.